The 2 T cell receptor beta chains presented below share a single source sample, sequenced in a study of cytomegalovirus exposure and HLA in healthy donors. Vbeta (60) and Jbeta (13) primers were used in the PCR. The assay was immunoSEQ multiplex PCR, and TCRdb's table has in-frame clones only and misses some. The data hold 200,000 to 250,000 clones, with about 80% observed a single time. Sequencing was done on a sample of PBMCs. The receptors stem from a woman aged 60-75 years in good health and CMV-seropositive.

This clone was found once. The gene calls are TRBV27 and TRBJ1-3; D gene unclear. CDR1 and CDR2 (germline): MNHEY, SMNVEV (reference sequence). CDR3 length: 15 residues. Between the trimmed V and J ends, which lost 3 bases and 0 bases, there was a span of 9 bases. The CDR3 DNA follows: TGTGCCAGCAGTTTGGCAGGTACCTCTGGAAACACCATATATTTT. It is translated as CASSLAGTSGNTIYF.

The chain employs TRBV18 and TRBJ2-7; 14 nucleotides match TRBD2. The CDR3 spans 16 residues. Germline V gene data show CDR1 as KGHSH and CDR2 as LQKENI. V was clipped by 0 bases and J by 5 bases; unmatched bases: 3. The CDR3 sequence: CASSPPGTSGRDEQYF. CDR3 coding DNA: TGTGCCAGCTCACCACCGGGGACTAGCGGGAGAGACGAGCAGTACTTC. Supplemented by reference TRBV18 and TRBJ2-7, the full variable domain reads NAGVMQNPRHLVRRRGQEARLRCSPMKGHSHVYWYRQLPEEGLKFMVYLQKENIIDESGMPKERFSAEFPKEGPSILRIQQVVRGDSAAYFCASSPPGTSGRDEQYFGPGTRLTVT.